This T cell receptor (beta chain) is drawn from a study of cytomegalovirus exposure and HLA in healthy donors. This clone was observed a few times. Data came from immunoSEQ multiplex PCR; TCRdb stores just in-frame clones and leaves some out. This repertoire shows approximately 160,000 clones, 85% found once; its top ten account for 2% to 2.5%. The CDR3 spans 13 residues. Trimming left V 6 bases short and J 4 bases short, with 13 bases between. Germline loops: CDR1 LNHDA, CDR2 SQIVND (reference sequence). The source material was PBMCs. The chain recombines TRBV19 with TRBJ2-7; no reliable D call. This sequence was found in a man aged 25-45 years in good health and CMV-seropositive. CDR3 nucleotide sequence: TGTGCCAGTAGGGAGCACGGAAATTACGAGCAGTACTTC. This encodes CASREHGNYEQYF.